This is a list of T cell receptor beta chains from one sample in a study of beta chain features in type 1 diabetes. The data were produced by immunoSEQ multiplex PCR, yet TCRdb's version contains in-frame clones alone and is incomplete. Of about 290,000 clones listed, roughly 8% were seen once; the top ten hold about 0.93%. The source material was central memory CD4+ T cells from blood. The origin of the receptors is a young woman in good health. CDR3s include the opening cysteine and the closing phenylalanine or tryptophan. A D gene is named only where the DNA matches it firmly. Where a row states a size, it is once, few, many or the class of an expanded clone; other rows omit it.

v_gene	j_gene	abundance	d_gene	CDR3aa	CDR3nt
TRBV4-1	TRBJ2-3	few	-	CASSQEGRGARPDTQYF	TGCGCCAGCAGCCAAGAGGGTCGGGGGGCTCGCCCAGATACGCAGTATTTT
TRBV2	TRBJ2-5	few	TRBD2	CASRAPGSGVETQYF	TGTGCCAGCAGGGCCCCGGGGAGCGGGGTAGAGACCCAGTACTTC
TRBV30	TRBJ2-3	-	TRBD2	CAWSFGTSGKGAQYF	TGTGCCTGGAGTTTCGGGACTAGTGGGAAGGGTGCGCAGTATTTT
TRBV25-1	TRBJ2-3	-	-	CASSDGGGPPADTQYF	TGTGCCAGCAGTGACGGTGGGGGCCCCCCGGCCGATACGCAGTATTTT
TRBV9	TRBJ1-4	many	-	CASSVTSRAGTTNEKLFF	TGTGCCAGCAGCGTCACGTCGCGGGCCGGGACGACTAATGAAAAACTGTTTTTT
TRBV7-2	TRBJ1-1	-	TRBD1	CASSYRGGMNTEAFF	TGTGCCAGCAGCTACAGGGGAGGAATGAACACTGAAGCTTTCTTT
TRBV6-6	TRBJ1-1	many	TRBD1	CASSRQGVTEAFF	TGTGCCAGCAGTAGACAGGGAGTCACTGAAGCTTTCTTT
TRBV7-3	TRBJ2-5	once	-	CASSLGPGRETQYF	TGTGCCAGCAGCTTAGGCCCAGGGCGAGAGACCCAGTACTTC
TRBV7-9	TRBJ2-7	many	TRBD2	CASSSFGGSYEQYF	TGTGCCAGCAGCTCCTTCGGGGGGAGCTACGAGCAGTACTTC
TRBV13	TRBJ2-2	few	-	CASSPRVWTGELFF	TGTGCCAGCAGCCCTAGGGTTTGGACCGGGGAGCTGTTTTTT
TRBV7-2	TRBJ2-1	many	-	CASRKTIYNEQFF	TGTGCCAGCAGGAAGACAATCTACAATGAGCAGTTCTTC
TRBV9	TRBJ2-4	few	-	CASSVAGSHIQYF	TGTGCCAGCAGCGTAGCCGGGTCCCACATTCAGTACTTC
TRBV6-6	TRBJ1-6	-	-	CASNRRGGNSPLHF	TGTGCCAGCAACCGCAGGGGAGGTAATTCACCCCTCCACTTT
TRBV7-2	TRBJ2-2	few	-	CASSTGQPTGELFF	TGTGCCAGCAGCACAGGACAACCAACCGGGGAGCTGTTTTTT
TRBV7-9	TRBJ2-3	-	-	CASAKNFNLRSTDTQYF	TGTGCCAGCGCCAAGAACTTTAACCTACGTAGCACAGATACGCAGTATTTT
TRBV5-1	TRBJ2-3	-	-	CASSYSDRPHTQYF	TGCGCCAGCAGCTACTCCGACAGGCCTCATACGCAGTATTTT
TRBV29-1	TRBJ2-7	few	TRBD1	CSVRGQGSAYEQYF	TGCAGCGTTAGAGGACAGGGAAGTGCCTACGAGCAGTACTTC
TRBV7-8	TRBJ1-1	-	-	CASSFNRDGEAFF	TGTGCCAGCAGCTTTAACCGGGACGGGGAAGCTTTCTTT
TRBV7-2	TRBJ2-5	few	-	CASSLVRSSVETQYF	TGTGCCAGCAGCTTAGTAAGGTCTAGCGTAGAGACCCAGTACTTC
TRBV6-6	TRBJ2-4	few	-	CASSYNSRFGIQYF	TGTGCCAGCAGTTACAACTCCCGGTTTGGCATTCAGTACTTC
TRBV5-6	TRBJ1-4	few	-	CASSLYSLATNEKLFF	TGTGCCAGCAGCTTGTACAGCCTTGCAACTAATGAAAAACTGTTTTTT
TRBV25-1	TRBJ1-1	few	-	CASSDPGRPNTEAFF	TGTGCCAGCAGTGACCCGGGACGGCCGAACACTGAAGCTTTCTTT
TRBV25-1	TRBJ2-7	few	TRBD2	CASTAPSGRPYEQYF	TGTGCCAGCACCGCTCCTAGCGGGAGGCCCTACGAGCAGTACTTC
TRBV27	TRBJ2-5	-	-	CASSLSETQYF	TGTGCCAGCAGTTTGTCAGAGACCCAGTACTTC
TRBV7-3	TRBJ1-1	few	-	CASSLSRSQNTEAFF	TGTGCCAGCAGCTTGTCCCGGAGCCAGAACACTGAAGCTTTCTTT
TRBV18	TRBJ2-5	few	-	CASSPGLQETQYF	TGTGCCAGCTCACCGGGCCTGCAAGAGACCCAGTACTTC
TRBV15	TRBJ1-1	-	-	CATSRPSRNTEAFF	TGTGCCACCAGCAGACCCTCGCGGAACACTGAAGCTTTCTTT
TRBV19	TRBJ2-7	-	-	CASSRGTDLGYEQYF	TGTGCCAGTTCAAGAGGGACTGACTTGGGCTACGAGCAGTACTTC
TRBV7-2	TRBJ1-6	-	-	CASSLDSNSPLHF	TGTGCCAGCAGCTTAGACAGCAATTCACCCCTCCACTTT
TRBV7-3	TRBJ2-3	few	TRBD2	CASSPRTSGGQRDTQYF	TGTGCCAGCAGCCCCCGTACTAGCGGGGGGCAGAGAGATACGCAGTATTTT